A few counts support the clone carrying this TCR beta chain. The antigen is undetermined. While the first cohort had 500 to 700 subjects, the donors belonged to the separate validation cohort of 100 to 150 subjects. The data derive from a study of cytomegalovirus exposure and HLA in healthy donors. Study context: The approximately 120 validation repertoires and the 666 first-cohort repertoires shared a platform, a later analysis reported. Study observations and caveats: Per published reports, the classifier diagnosed cytomegalovirus status with high specificity and sensitivity.

Some clones are missing from TCRdb's copy, which holds only in-frame ones; the method was immunoSEQ multiplex PCR. The table lists tens of thousands of clones, just under 85% of them singletons. Germline V gene lookup returns CDR1 SEHNR and CDR2 FQNEAQ (reference sequence). The CDR3 runs to 13 residues. The V and J ends lost 5 bases and 3 bases respectively, with 11 bases between them. The V and J genes are TRBV7-9 and TRBJ2-7, with D possibly matching TRBD2 (5 bases). This TCR was recovered from a man younger than 45 in good health and CMV-seronegative. Material: PBMCs. Written as DNA, the CDR3 is TGTGCCAGCAGCGTGGCCGGACTCTACGAGCAGTACGTC. It specifies CASSVAGLYEQYV.